Listed here is a single T cell receptor (beta chain). Its antigen has not been determined. Base qualities are missing; no much larger clone stands one base away. The trial excluded patients who had a history of autoimmune disease or were on systemic immunosuppression. Peripheral blood for TCR sequencing was collected from all dose cohorts at baseline, on cycle 4 day 1, and on cycle 7 day 1. The samples were drawn from a first-in-human, open-label, multicenter phase I dose-escalation trial of ivuxolimab. Adults with locally advanced or metastatic melanoma, renal cell carcinoma, hepatocellular carcinoma or head and neck squamous cell carcinoma were enrolled in the trial. CD4+ and CD8+ T cells were sorted separately from peripheral blood before TCR sequencing. The data belong to a study of OX40 agonist ivuxolimab in advanced cancers. Study-level background: Ivuxolimab was an agonistic, fully human IgG2 monoclonal antibody directed against OX40 (CD134), a costimulatory receptor. Of the 50 to 55 patients in dose escalation, some 19 had hepatocellular carcinoma, some 15 had melanoma, 9 had renal cell carcinoma and 9 had head and neck cancer. Partial responses occurred in three dose-escalation patients, of whom one had hepatocellular carcinoma and two had cutaneous melanoma. The point of sequencing TCRbeta in the periphery was to test whether ivuxolimab changed TCR sequence diversity and drove clonal T-cell expansion. The paper covers the monotherapy dose-escalation part of the phase I ivuxolimab trial, which included N ≈ 57 patients. Intravenous ivuxolimab was administered to patients every 2 weeks at six dose levels: 0.01, 0.1, 0.3, 1.5, 3 and 10 mg/kg. Patients were allowed to have had prior anti-PD-1, anti-PD-L1 or anti-CTLA-4 therapy, and more than 30% of the dose-escalation patients had previously received checkpoint inhibitors. In the dose-escalation cohort, about four fifths of patients were male, and the mean age was roughly 60 years with a range of about 20 to 80.

The germline V gene yields SGDLS for CDR1 and YYNGEE for CDR2. Trimming leaves V shorter by 3 bases and J shorter by 7 bases, with the junction holding 4 bases beyond the gene matches. The CDR3 numbers 14 residues from cysteine through phenylalanine. The only DNA kept is the CDR3, 42 bases in frame from the first base. The research as a whole found: Which antigens the clonally expanded peripheral T cells were specific for was not determined. Low levels of normalized T-cell clonal expansion were also seen in some patients who did not respond. At doses of 0.1 to 3.0 mg/kg, clonal expansion of both CD4+ and CD8+ T cells in blood was seen between baseline and week 6. On average, CD8+ T cells showed more expanded clones than CD4+ T cells after ivuxolimab. Partial responders in the 0.1-3.0 mg/kg groups had among the lowest normalized peripheral clonal expansion, especially among CD8+ T cells.

For sequencing of the TCRbeta CDR3 region, genomic DNA was extracted from the sorted cells. TCRbeta CDR3 regions were sequenced using the immunoSEQ Assay. TCRdb took this table from immuneACCESS and kept in-frame rearrangements with V and J called. Such tables lack part of the clones; where checked against another copy, unresolved V genes explain under half of the gap, and the rest is unexplained. Here the sample has 75,000 to 80,000 clones; around 94% occur a single time. The top ten clones comprise around 21% of the sample. Material: CD4+ or CD8+ T cells sorted from blood, obtained in a trial of the OX40 agonist ivuxolimab. The sequence was obtained from an adult with an advanced solid tumor such as melanoma, head and neck, liver or kidney cancer. The sequence links TRBV9 to TRBJ2-1; TRBD1 lines up with 10 middle nucleotides. The bases are TGTGCCAGCAGCGGGCGACAGGGGGCTAATGAGCAGTTCTTC. This encodes CASSGRQGANEQFF.